One sample yielded the 12 T cell receptor beta chains listed below, sequenced in a study of cytomegalovirus exposure and HLA in healthy donors. The PCR made use of 60 Vbeta and 13 Jbeta primers. Some clones are missing from TCRdb's copy, which holds only in-frame ones; the method was immunoSEQ multiplex PCR. The data contain over 95,000 clones, 70% to 85% of them seen just once; the ten biggest clones take up approximately 11%. Input material: PBMCs. The receptor source for this set is a man between 40 and 49 years old in good health and CMV-seropositive.

CDR3 protein: CASSTSPSGGGETQYF. DNA for the CDR3: TGTGCCAGCAGCACAAGTCCGAGCGGGGGGGGAGAGACCCAGTACTTC. The chain uses TRBV5-4 and TRBJ2-5; 10 bases are shared with TRBD2. The V and J ends lost 4 bases and 4 bases, in that order; junction bases with no gene match: 10. Per germline, CDR1 SGHNT and CDR2 YYREEE (reference sequence). The CDR3 totals 16 residues.

In its sample, this clone was seen a few times. The genes are TRBV5-1 and TRBJ2-2; D might be TRBD1 (6 bases). Trimming pared 2 bases from V and 4 bases from J, leaving 9 bases between. This CDR3 has 14 residues. Germline V lookup: CDR1 SGHRS, CDR2 YFSETQ. CDR3 sequence reads: CASSLRDITGELFF. CDR3 nucleotides: TGCGCCAGCAGCTTACGGGACATCACCGGGGAGCTGTTTTTT.

A remark on this clone: One end of the junction fails to match germline, which may point to a read error. V gene TRBV2 combines with J gene TRBJ2-2, with TRBD2 matching over 8 bases. Germline V gene data show CDR1 as SNHLY and CDR2 as FYNNEI. The CDR3 spans 15 residues. As DNA, the CDR3 is TGTGCCAGCAGGGGGACTAGAACGAACACCGAGGAGCTGTTTTTT. It specifies CASRGTRTNTEELFF.

This chain links TRBV10-3 with TRBJ1-2; D ambiguous. Germline V gene lookup returns CDR1 ENHRY and CDR2 SYGVKD. The length of the CDR3 is 14 residues. V shed 4 bases and J shed 8 bases, with 17 bases lying between them. The CDR3 here is CAISVDAQGGGYTF. The CDR3 region has the DNA TGTGCCATCAGTGTCGACGCCCAAGGAGGCGGCTACACCTTC.

This clone was detected only a few times. This rearrangement joins TRBV5-8 to TRBJ1-3; D is perhaps TRBD1 (6 bases). This CDR3 contains 15 residues. Germline-derived CDR1 and CDR2 are SGHTS and YDEGEE. Trimming cost V 1 base and J 0 bases, with 8 bases left between them. The CDR3 loop is CASSLRTASGNTIYF. The DNA for the CDR3 is TGTGCCAGCAGCTTGCGGACAGCCTCTGGAAACACCATATATTTT.

The genes are TRBV10-3 and TRBJ2-2; a weak D match, TRBD1 (6 bases). This CDR3 has 16 amino acids. V shed 8 bases and J shed 0 bases, with 16 bases lying between them. The V gene's germline CDR1 is ENHRY and CDR2 SYGVKD. As DNA, the CDR3 is TGTGCCATCCTTACAGGGTCAAACACGAACACCGGGGAGCTGTTTTTT. It is translated as CAILTGSNTNTGELFF.

This chain links TRBV2 with TRBJ1-6; D is possibly TRBD1 (5 bases). V lost 9 bases and J lost 6, with 24 bases in between. CDR1 SNHLY and CDR2 FYNNEI come from the germline V gene. The CDR3 totals 17 residues. In nucleotides, the CDR3 is TGTGCCAGTACCAAACACCAGGGACCGGGACTTAATTCACCCCTCCACTTT. This gives the protein CASTKHQGPGLNSPLHF. The full variable domain, rest sourced from reference TRBV2 and TRBJ1-6, is EPEVTQTPSHQVTQMGQEVILRCVPISNHLYFYWYRQILGQKVEFLVSFYNNEISEKSEIFDDQFSVERPDGSNFTLKIRSTKLEDSAMYFCASTKHQGPGLNSPLHFGNGTRLTVT.

This clone came up once. The CDR3 nucleotides read TGTGCCAGCAGCTTAGAGGGGAGGGTGGCGGGAGAGACCCAGTACTTC. Translating gives CASSLEGRVAGETQYF. The rearrangement joins TRBV7-8 to TRBJ2-5; 7 bases map to TRBD2. This CDR3 region has 16 residues. Germline V gene data show CDR1 as SGHVS and CDR2 as FQNEAQ. With V trimmed by 1 base and J by 4 bases, 9 bases remained unmatched.

The rearrangement links TRBV7-6 to TRBJ2-3; a possible D gene is TRBD2 (5 bases). The germline gives CDR1 SGHVS, CDR2 FNYEAQ. Trimming shortened V by 2 bases and J by 4 bases, and 13 bases separated the two germline ends. The CDR3 length is 15 residues. CDR3 DNA: TGTGCCAGCAGCTTACAGCGGATAGCCTCAGATACGCAGTATTTT. It codes for CASSLQRIASDTQYF. Filled out from reference TRBV7-6 and TRBJ2-3, the complete variable domain reads GAGVSQSPRYKVTKRGQDVALRCDPISGHVSLYWYRQALGQGPEFLTYFNYEAQQDKSGLPNDRFSAERPEGSISTLTIQRTEQRDSAMYRCASSLQRIASDTQYFGPGTRLTVL.

The genes are TRBV11-2 and TRBJ1-1; D is uncertain. V gave up 0 bases and J gave up 8 bases, with 13 bases separating them. CDR3 size: 14 residues. CDR1 and CDR2 from the germline V gene are SGHAT and FQNNGV. CDR3 amino acids: CASSLDWPVLEAFF. CDR3 coding DNA: TGTGCCAGCAGCTTAGATTGGCCGGTACTAGAAGCTTTCTTT.

The chain couples TRBV7-9 to TRBJ2-7, with 8 positions matching TRBD1. CDR1 SEHNR and CDR2 FQNEAQ come from the germline V gene (reference sequence). This CDR3 has 14 residues. The ends lost 5 bases at V and 3 bases at J; junction bases unmatched: 6. CDR3 bases: TGTGCCAGCAGCAGGGACAGGAGACTCTACGAGCAGTACTTC. Translated, it gives CASSRDRRLYEQYF.

This sequence joins TRBV5-1 and TRBJ2-1; 8 bases map to TRBD1. Unmatched junction bases numbered 3, after V lost 4 bases and J lost 3 bases. The CDR3 spans 14 residues. Germline loops: CDR1 SGHRS, CDR2 YFSETQ. CDR3 protein: CASSAGGGYNEQFF. Written as DNA, the CDR3 is TGCGCCAGCAGCGCAGGGGGCGGCTACAATGAGCAGTTCTTC.